The T cell receptor beta chain under discussion was sequenced for a study of Ad26.COV2.S vaccination and SARS-CoV-2 variants. Across the study: Into the muscle, Ad26.COV2.S was dosed once or twice, 56 days apart.

Produced via immunoSEQ multiplex PCR; TCRdb's table is partial and in-frame only. The data show roughly 400,000 clones, with 75% to 90% seen just once and about 2% held by the top ten. Looked up from germline, CDR1 is SGDLS and CDR2 is YYNGEE. This CDR3 is 17 amino acids long. V dropped 0 bases and J dropped 3; count of bases not matched to a gene: 3. Treatment defined: some 20 received Ad26.COV2.S at low or high dose, single or two shots; roughly five received placebo; per-sample allocation not given. After the first vaccine or placebo injection, samples were drawn on day 63. This specimen consisted of peripheral blood, obtained in a trial of Ad26.COV2.S vaccine versus placebo. This receptor was taken from a person aged 18-60 years who received the Ad26.COV2.S COVID-19 vaccine or a placebo. This chain uses TRBV9 with TRBJ2-3; TRBD2 matches at 14 bases. The CDR3 loop is CASSVGTSGRWTDTQYF. CDR3 in DNA: TGTGCCAGCAGCGTAGGGACTAGCGGGAGGTGGACAGATACGCAGTATTTT.